These T cell receptor beta chains were read from a single sample in a study of blood T cell repertoires in COVID-19. Repertoires were generated with immunoSEQ multiplex PCR, while TCRdb's copy carries only in-frame clones and drops some. The repertoire holds 220,000 or so clones, 70% to 85% seen once, with roughly 3.5% in the top ten. The specimen was PBMCs or T cells enriched from blood (not recorded which). The receptors were gathered from a woman aged 55-70 years who had recovered from COVID-19. Each CDR3 is given with its conserved first and last residue. D genes are given only for firm matches. Clone size is not always given. Where it is, it says once, few, many or a class for expanded clones.

CDR3aa: CASSFGSGGNQPQHF
CDR3nt: TGTGCCAGCAGTTTTGGTTCCGGTGGCAATCAGCCCCAGCATTTT
v_gene: TRBV27
abundance: few
d_gene: NA
j_gene: TRBJ1-5

CDR3aa: CASSPGGQGLNQPQHF
CDR3nt: TGTGCCAGCAGCCCCGGGGGACAGGGGTTAAATCAGCCCCAGCATTTT
v_gene: TRBV7-2
abundance: NA
d_gene: TRBD1
j_gene: TRBJ1-5

CDR3aa: CASSPRTLGRIRNTEAFF
CDR3nt: TGTGCCAGCAGTCCCAGGACGCTGGGGCGGATTCGGAACACTGAAGCTTTCTTT
v_gene: TRBV28
abundance: NA
d_gene: NA
j_gene: TRBJ1-1

CDR3aa: CASSPSDRGYNSPLHF
CDR3nt: TGTGCCAGCAGTCCTTCCGACAGGGGCTATAATTCACCCCTCCACTTT
v_gene: TRBV7-9
abundance: NA
d_gene: TRBD1
j_gene: TRBJ1-6

CDR3aa: CASSGRQGRGPRQETQYF
CDR3nt: TGTGCCAGTAGTGGACGACAGGGTAGAGGGCCTCGTCAAGAGACCCAGTACTTC
v_gene: TRBV19
abundance: NA
d_gene: TRBD1
j_gene: TRBJ2-5

CDR3aa: CASSVGGAGQPQHF
CDR3nt: TGTGCCAGCAGCGTCGGGGGGGCCGGTCAGCCCCAGCATTTT
v_gene: TRBV7-9
abundance: NA
d_gene: NA
j_gene: TRBJ1-5

CDR3aa: CASSPDSQPNYGYTF
CDR3nt: TGTGCCAGCTCACCGGACAGTCAGCCTAACTATGGCTACACCTTC
v_gene: TRBV18
abundance: NA
d_gene: NA
j_gene: TRBJ1-2

CDR3aa: CATSRGHIYEQYF
CDR3nt: TGTGCCACCAGCAGGGGACACATTTACGAGCAGTACTTC
v_gene: TRBV15
abundance: NA
d_gene: NA
j_gene: TRBJ2-7

CDR3aa: CASSYSIAGNFGYTF
CDR3nt: TGTGCCAGCAGTTACTCTATCGCAGGGAATTTTGGCTACACCTTC
v_gene: TRBV6-5
abundance: NA
d_gene: NA
j_gene: TRBJ1-2

CDR3aa: CASSYRQAGMNTEAFF
CDR3nt: TGTGCCAGCAGTTACCGGCAGGCCGGGATGAACACTGAAGCTTTCTTT
v_gene: TRBV6-5
abundance: NA
d_gene: NA
j_gene: TRBJ1-1

CDR3aa: CASSLGDRYYGYTF
CDR3nt: TGCGCCAGCAGCTTGGGTGACAGGTACTATGGCTACACCTTC
v_gene: TRBV5-1
abundance: NA
d_gene: NA
j_gene: TRBJ1-2

CDR3aa: CASRIAGVSTDTQYF
CDR3nt: TGCGCCAGCAGAATAGCGGGAGTGAGCACAGATACGCAGTATTTT
v_gene: TRBV5-1
abundance: many
d_gene: TRBD2
j_gene: TRBJ2-3

CDR3aa: CASSLGDTNQPQHF
CDR3nt: TGCGCCAGCAGCTTGGGGGACACCAATCAGCCCCAGCATTTT
v_gene: TRBV5-1
abundance: NA
d_gene: NA
j_gene: TRBJ1-5

CDR3aa: CASSSYGTGDFYEQYF
CDR3nt: TGTGCCAGCAGCTCTTATGGGACAGGGGATTTCTACGAGCAGTACTTC
v_gene: TRBV5-4
abundance: NA
d_gene: TRBD1
j_gene: TRBJ2-7

CDR3aa: CASSLGGQSTIYF
CDR3nt: TGTGCCAGCAGCTTAGGCGGGCAGTCCACCATATATTTT
v_gene: TRBV7-2
abundance: NA
d_gene: NA
j_gene: TRBJ1-3

CDR3aa: CAWSAGQGGNEQFF
CDR3nt: TGTGCCTGGAGTGCGGGACAGGGAGGCAATGAGCAGTTCTTC
v_gene: TRBV30
abundance: NA
d_gene: TRBD1
j_gene: TRBJ2-1

CDR3aa: CASSQELAGISYTQYF
CDR3nt: TGCGCCAGCAGCCAAGAATTGGCGGGGATAAGTTATACGCAGTATTTT
v_gene: TRBV4-3
abundance: NA
d_gene: NA
j_gene: TRBJ2-3

CDR3aa: CASSPGQGGQPQHF
CDR3nt: TGTGCCAGCAGCCCCGGACAGGGCGGTCAGCCCCAGCATTTT
v_gene: TRBV5-4
abundance: NA
d_gene: TRBD1
j_gene: TRBJ1-5

CDR3aa: CASSPGGYYGYTF
CDR3nt: TGTGCCAGCAGCCCTGGGGGGTACTATGGCTACACCTTC
v_gene: TRBV3-1/TRBV3-2
abundance: NA
d_gene: NA
j_gene: TRBJ1-2

CDR3aa: CASSKNSGDFFVYEQYF
CDR3nt: TGTGCCAGCAGCAAAAACTCGGGGGACTTTTTTGTCTACGAGCAGTACTTC
v_gene: TRBV7-8
abundance: NA
d_gene: NA
j_gene: TRBJ2-7

CDR3aa: CASSLRQGGDTEAFF
CDR3nt: TGTGCCAGCAGCCTCAGACAGGGTGGGGACACTGAAGCTTTCTTT
v_gene: TRBV7-9
abundance: few
d_gene: TRBD1
j_gene: TRBJ1-1

CDR3aa: CASSELVTDTQYF
CDR3nt: TGCGCCAGCAGTGAATTAGTTACAGATACGCAGTATTTT
v_gene: TRBV10-2
abundance: NA
d_gene: NA
j_gene: TRBJ2-3

CDR3aa: CASSLSARSEAFF
CDR3nt: TGTGCCAGCAGCCTATCCGCCCGAAGCGAAGCTTTCTTT
v_gene: TRBV14
abundance: NA
d_gene: NA
j_gene: TRBJ1-1

CDR3aa: CASRAAGGTDTQYF
CDR3nt: TGCGCCAGCAGGGCGGCGGGGGGCACAGATACGCAGTATTTT
v_gene: TRBV5-1
abundance: NA
d_gene: TRBD2
j_gene: TRBJ2-3

CDR3aa: CASSFGRDYGYTF
CDR3nt: TGTGCCAGCAGCTTTGGCAGGGACTATGGCTACACCTTC
v_gene: TRBV11-2
abundance: few
d_gene: NA
j_gene: TRBJ1-2

CDR3aa: CASSISGAGQGYNEQFF
CDR3nt: TGTGCCAGTAGTATATCAGGTGCGGGACAGGGGTACAATGAGCAGTTCTTC
v_gene: TRBV19
abundance: NA
d_gene: TRBD1
j_gene: TRBJ2-1

CDR3aa: CASSSRRTGGQADGYTF
CDR3nt: TGCGCCAGCAGCTCTAGACGGACAGGGGGGCAGGCGGATGGCTACACCTTC
v_gene: TRBV5-1
abundance: few
d_gene: TRBD1
j_gene: TRBJ1-2

CDR3aa: CASSLNREGQPQHF
CDR3nt: TGTGCCAGCAGCTTAAACAGGGAAGGGCAGCCCCAGCATTTT
v_gene: TRBV11-2
abundance: NA
d_gene: NA
j_gene: TRBJ1-5

CDR3aa: CASSPRGSGSFTSYEQYF
CDR3nt: TGCGCCAGCAGCCCGCGGGGTAGCGGGAGTTTTACTTCCTACGAGCAGTACTTC
v_gene: TRBV5-1
abundance: NA
d_gene: TRBD2
j_gene: TRBJ2-7

CDR3aa: CASSLRTGNYGYTF
CDR3nt: TGTGCCAGCAGCCTCCGGACAGGAAACTATGGCTACACCTTC
v_gene: TRBV14
abundance: NA
d_gene: TRBD1
j_gene: TRBJ1-2

CDR3aa: CASSLELDRGHYTF
CDR3nt: TGTGCCAGTAGCTTGGAGCTAGACAGGGGGCACTACACCTTC
v_gene: TRBV19
abundance: NA
d_gene: TRBD1
j_gene: TRBJ1-2

CDR3aa: CASGLDRSSYEQYF
CDR3nt: TGTGCTAGTGGTTTGGACAGGAGCTCCTACGAGCAGTACTTC
v_gene: TRBV12-5
abundance: NA
d_gene: NA
j_gene: TRBJ2-7

CDR3aa: CASSRTGGVMNTEAFF
CDR3nt: TGTGCCAGCAGCAGAACAGGGGGCGTAATGAACACTGAAGCTTTCTTT
v_gene: TRBV3-1/TRBV3-2
abundance: NA
d_gene: TRBD1
j_gene: TRBJ1-1

CDR3aa: CASSFLVSAGEYRSYEQYF
CDR3nt: TGTGCCAGCAGCTTTTTAGTCTCGGCAGGGGAATATAGGTCCTACGAGCAGTACTTC
v_gene: TRBV5-6
abundance: NA
d_gene: NA
j_gene: TRBJ2-7

CDR3aa: CAVAGGPRHEQFF
CDR3nt: TGTGCCGTGGCGGGAGGGCCTCGGCATGAGCAGTTCTTC
v_gene: TRBV30
abundance: once
d_gene: TRBD2
j_gene: TRBJ2-1

CDR3aa: CASSIVRVLSGNTIYF
CDR3nt: TGTGCCAGTAGTATTGTTCGGGTTCTCTCTGGAAACACCATATATTTT
v_gene: TRBV19
abundance: NA
d_gene: NA
j_gene: TRBJ1-3

CDR3aa: CASSYRDYGYTF
CDR3nt: TGTGCCAGCAGTTACCGGGACTATGGCTACACCTTC
v_gene: TRBV6-5
abundance: few
d_gene: NA
j_gene: TRBJ1-2